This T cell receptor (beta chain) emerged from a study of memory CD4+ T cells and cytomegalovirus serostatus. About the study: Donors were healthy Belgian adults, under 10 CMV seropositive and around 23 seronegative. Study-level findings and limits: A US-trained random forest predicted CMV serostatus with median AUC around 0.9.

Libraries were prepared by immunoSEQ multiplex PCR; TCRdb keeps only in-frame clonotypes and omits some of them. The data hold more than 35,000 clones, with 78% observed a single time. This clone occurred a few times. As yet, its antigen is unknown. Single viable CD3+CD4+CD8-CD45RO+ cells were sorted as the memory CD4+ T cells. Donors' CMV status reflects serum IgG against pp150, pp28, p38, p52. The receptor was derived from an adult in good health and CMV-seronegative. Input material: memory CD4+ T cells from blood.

The CDR3 DNA sequence: TGTGCCTGGAGTGCCCACTATGAGGCTGGGGCCAACGTCCTGACTTTC. The encoded protein is CAWSAHYEAGANVLTF. The rearrangement uses TRBV30 and TRBJ2-6, with no clear D. Germline V lookup: CDR1 GTSNPN, CDR2 SVGIG (reference sequence). This CDR3 contains 16 residues. The ends were cut back, 1 base at V and 2 bases at J, with 12 bases in the middle.